These T cell receptor beta chains were read from a single sample in a study of graft-versus-host responses after intestinal transplantation. Profiling relied on immunoSEQ multiplex PCR, and the TCRdb table lists in-frame clones only, not all of them. Of roughly 80,000 clones listed, around 87% are singletons. For these receptors, no antigen is known. The specimen was unstimulated CD8+ T cells sorted from spleen or lymph node cells, collected before transplant. All receptors come from a human donor who was the organ donor for an intestinal transplant. The conserved cysteine and the conserved F or W are not part of the CDR3 here. Size tells how often a clone was seen (once, few, many) or the class of an expanded clone, and some rows leave it out.

j_gene | abundance | v_gene | CDR3aa
TRBJ1-2 | once | TRBV29-1 | SVEDWRQGQGGYT
TRBJ2-1 | NA | TRBV6-5 | ASSTIGQGSRKF
TRBJ2-7 | NA | TRBV27 | ASSFTGGYSSYEQY
TRBJ1-2 | NA | TRBV5-6 | ASSPRTGARNYGYT
TRBJ2-7 | NA | TRBV5-1 | ASSLDSYGTYEQY
TRBJ2-7 | NA | TRBV7-9 | ASSLAVEVKYEQY
TRBJ1-1 | NA | TRBV9 | ASNEQGMDTEAF
TRBJ2-7 | NA | TRBV5-1 | ASSLVGSLEQY
TRBJ1-1 | NA | TRBV6-6 | ASNLNTEAF
TRBJ1-4 | NA | TRBV28 | ASSRYGRSPNEKLF
TRBJ2-7 | once | TRBV7-2 | ASSPGQGITYEQY
TRBJ2-1 | NA | TRBV2 | ASSEASPPLPGQGHSSYNEQF
TRBJ1-1 | once | TRBV4-1 | ASSPTNRGGNTEAF
TRBJ1-5 | NA | TRBV5-5 | ASTLSGVQGISNQPQH
TRBJ2-3 | NA | TRBV27 | ASSPTLGGAEDTQY
TRBJ1-1 | NA | TRBV30 | AWSWGGAREAF
TRBJ2-3 | NA | TRBV30 | AWRLAGDTQY
TRBJ2-2 | NA | TRBV4-1 | ASSIRTSVNTGELF
TRBJ1-1 | NA | TRBV4-1 | ASSQRGLNTEAF
TRBJ2-3 | NA | TRBV21-1 | ASSIRDRGGTMGTDTQY
TRBJ2-5 | NA | TRBV4-1 | ASSQLDRGQETQY
TRBJ2-2 | NA | TRBV5-1 | ASSLVASGTGELF
TRBJ2-1 | few | TRBV9 | ASSVDGGGNNEQF
TRBJ2-2 | NA | TRBV4-1 | ASSTGGGNTGELF
TRBJ1-6 | NA | TRBV5-6 | ASRPSRRGDSPLH
TRBJ2-2 | once | TRBV4-1 | ASSQRPGQWAGELF
TRBJ2-2 | NA | TRBV5-1 | ASSLMDRGDTGELF
TRBJ2-4 | NA | TRBV7-6 | ASSLGDRETKNIQY
TRBJ2-3 | NA | TRBV15 | ATSRELAASTDTQY
TRBJ1-6 | NA | TRBV6-1 | ASSDGYPLH
TRBJ1-1 | NA | TRBV27 | ASSPITPRGVSEAF
TRBJ2-1 | once | TRBV30 | AWSVTGYLLYNEQF
TRBJ2-7 | NA | TRBV7-9 | ASSYGTGGYGGQY
TRBJ1-2 | NA | TRBV4-2 | ASSQGTKPGGYT
TRBJ1-2 | NA | TRBV5-4 | ASSTETGGGVNYGYT
TRBJ2-7 | once | TRBV4-1 | ASSPKRLFPPYEQY
TRBJ2-2 | once | TRBV10-1 | ASSNTGELF
TRBJ2-3 | few | TRBV6-1 | ASSDSSGGADTQY
TRBJ1-5 | once | TRBV7-6 | ASSLVTGGQPQH
TRBJ2-5 | NA | TRBV2 | ARHDWGQETQY
TRBJ2-1 | NA | TRBV10-3 | AINLHLEGDEQF
TRBJ2-5 | NA | TRBV2 | ASRQGAGETQY
TRBJ2-2 | NA | TRBV28 | ASGETGGNTGELF
TRBJ2-1 | NA | TRBV30 | AWTPQRGGPLYNEQF
TRBJ2-1 | NA | TRBV4-2 | ASSQPASGTGRYNEQF
TRBJ2-4 | NA | TRBV5-1 | ASSPADSRAKNIQY
TRBJ2-7 | NA | TRBV6-5 | ASSGGFYEQY
TRBJ2-7 | NA | TRBV7-8 | ASSTTASYEQY
TRBJ1-1 | NA | TRBV12-5 | ASGFGQMNTEAF
TRBJ2-1 | NA | TRBV6-5 | ASSYGFYNEQF
TRBJ1-1 | NA | TRBV6-4 | ASSDFLGGEAF